The clone carrying this T cell receptor (beta chain) was detected only once. The entry originates in a study of blood T cell repertoires in COVID-19. Study-wide context: Samples came from the United States, Italy and Spain, spanning acute and convalescent COVID-19.

The CDR3 contains 13 residues. In germline, CDR1 is SGDLS, CDR2 YYNGEE. V was pared by 3 bases and J by 6 bases, with 2 bases of the junction left unmatched. Authors' data handling: Amplification from reference gene primers served as the basis for estimated nucleated cell counts. Some clones are missing from TCRdb's copy, which holds only in-frame ones; the method was immunoSEQ multiplex PCR. V and J calls and clone size are those listed in that table; D and trimming were worked out from the DNA. Among over 110,000 clones listed, more than 70% were seen once. Sequences were obtained from PBMCs or T cells enriched from blood (not recorded which). The J gene is TRBJ2-2, the V gene TRBV9, with 7 bases that match TRBD1. This TCR was sampled from a man in his forties with acute COVID-19. The CDR3 is CASSAGGAGELFF. DNA of the CDR3: TGTGCCAGCAGCGCAGGGGGAGCCGGGGAGCTGTTTTTT.